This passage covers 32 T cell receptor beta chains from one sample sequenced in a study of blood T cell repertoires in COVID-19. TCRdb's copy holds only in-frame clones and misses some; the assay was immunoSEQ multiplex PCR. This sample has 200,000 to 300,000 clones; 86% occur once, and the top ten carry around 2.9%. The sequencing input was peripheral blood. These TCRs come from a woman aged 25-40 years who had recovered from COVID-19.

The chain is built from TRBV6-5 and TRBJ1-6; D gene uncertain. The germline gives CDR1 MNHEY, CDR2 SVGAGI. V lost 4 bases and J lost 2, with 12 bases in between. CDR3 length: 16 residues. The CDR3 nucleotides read TGTGCCAGCAGTTTCTCAGGAGGCGCCTATAATTCACCCCTCCACTTT. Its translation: CASSFSGGAYNSPLHF.

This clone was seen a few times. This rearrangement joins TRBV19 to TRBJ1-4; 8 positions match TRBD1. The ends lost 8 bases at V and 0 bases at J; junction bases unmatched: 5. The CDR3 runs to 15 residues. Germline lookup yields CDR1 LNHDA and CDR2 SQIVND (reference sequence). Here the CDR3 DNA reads TGTGCCAGTCAGACAGGGGATGCAACTAATGAAAAACTGTTTTTT. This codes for CASQTGDATNEKLFF.

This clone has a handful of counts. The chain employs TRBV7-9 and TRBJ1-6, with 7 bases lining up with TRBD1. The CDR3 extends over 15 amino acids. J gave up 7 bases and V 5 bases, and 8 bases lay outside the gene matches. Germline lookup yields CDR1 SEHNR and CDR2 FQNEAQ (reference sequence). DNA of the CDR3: TGTGCCAGCAGCCGGCCAGGGGGAAACAATTCACCCCTCCACTTT. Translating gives CASSRPGGNNSPLHF.

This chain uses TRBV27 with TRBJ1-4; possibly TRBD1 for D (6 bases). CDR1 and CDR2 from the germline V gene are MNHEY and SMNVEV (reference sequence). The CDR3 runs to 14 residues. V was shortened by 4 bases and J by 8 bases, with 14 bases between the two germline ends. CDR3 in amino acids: CASSSSWGGEKLFF. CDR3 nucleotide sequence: TGTGCCAGCAGTTCCTCCTGGGGGGGCGAAAAACTGTTTTTT. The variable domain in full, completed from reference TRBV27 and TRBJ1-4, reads EAQVTQNPRYLITVTGKKLTVTCSQNMNHEYMSWYRQDPGLGLRQIYYSMNVEVTDKGDVPEGYKVSRKEKRNFPLILESPSPNQTSLYFCASSSSWGGEKLFFGSGTQLSVL.

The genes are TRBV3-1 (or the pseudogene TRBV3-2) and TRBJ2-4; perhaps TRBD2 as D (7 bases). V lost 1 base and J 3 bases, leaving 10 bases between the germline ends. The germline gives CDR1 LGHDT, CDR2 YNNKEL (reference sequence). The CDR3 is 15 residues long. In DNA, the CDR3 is TGTGCCAGCAGCCAAGCGGGGGGCCTCAAAAACATTCAGTACTTC. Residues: CASSQAGGLKNIQYF.

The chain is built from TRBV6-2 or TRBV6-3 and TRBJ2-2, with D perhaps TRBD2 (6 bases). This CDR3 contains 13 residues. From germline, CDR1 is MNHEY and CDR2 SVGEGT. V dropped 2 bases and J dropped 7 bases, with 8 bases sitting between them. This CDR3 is CASSYLGGGELFF. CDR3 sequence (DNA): TGTGCCAGCAGTTACCTGGGGGGCGGGGAGCTGTTTTTT.

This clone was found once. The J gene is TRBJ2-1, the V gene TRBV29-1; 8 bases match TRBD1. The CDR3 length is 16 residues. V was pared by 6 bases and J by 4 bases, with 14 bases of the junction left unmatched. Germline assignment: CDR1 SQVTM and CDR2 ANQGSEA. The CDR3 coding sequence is TGCAGCGTCCTACTCGTCCCGGGACAGGTGTACAATGAGCAGTTCTTC. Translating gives CSVLLVPGQVYNEQFF.

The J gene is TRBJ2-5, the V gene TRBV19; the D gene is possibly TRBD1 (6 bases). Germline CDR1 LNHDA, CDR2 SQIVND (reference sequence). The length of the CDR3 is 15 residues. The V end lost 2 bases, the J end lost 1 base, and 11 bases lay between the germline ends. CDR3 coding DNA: TGTGCCAGTAGTATAAAAGGGACACCCCAAGAGACCCAGTACTTC. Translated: CASSIKGTPQETQYF.

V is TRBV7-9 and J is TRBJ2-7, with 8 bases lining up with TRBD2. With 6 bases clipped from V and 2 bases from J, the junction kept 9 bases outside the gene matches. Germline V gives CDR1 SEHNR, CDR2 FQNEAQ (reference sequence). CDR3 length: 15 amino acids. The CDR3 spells CASRPGGGKAYEQYF. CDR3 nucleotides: TGTGCCAGCAGGCCCGGGGGGGGTAAGGCCTACGAGCAGTACTTC. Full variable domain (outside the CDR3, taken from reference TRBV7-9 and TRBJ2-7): DTGVSQNPRHKITKRGQNVTFRCDPISEHNRLYWYRQTLGQGPEFLTYFQNEAQLEKSRLLSDRFSAERPKGSFSTLEIQRTEQGDSAMYLCASRPGGGKAYEQYFGPGTRLTVT.

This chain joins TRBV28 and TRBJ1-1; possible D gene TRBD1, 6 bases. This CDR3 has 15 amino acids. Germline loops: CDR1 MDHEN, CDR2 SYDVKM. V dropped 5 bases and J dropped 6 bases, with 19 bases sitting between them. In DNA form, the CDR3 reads TGTGCCAGCAGTGCCTGGACAGTCCTCGGCGCTGAAGCTTTCTTT. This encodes CASSAWTVLGAEAFF.

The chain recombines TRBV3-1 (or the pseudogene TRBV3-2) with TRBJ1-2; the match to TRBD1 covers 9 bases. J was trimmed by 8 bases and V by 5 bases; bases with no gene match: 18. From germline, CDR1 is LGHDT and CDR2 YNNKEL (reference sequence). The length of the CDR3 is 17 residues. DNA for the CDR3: TGTGCCAGCAGCGTCGCCGTTCCTCTTAGGACAGGGGACGGCTACACCTTC. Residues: CASSVAVPLRTGDGYTF.

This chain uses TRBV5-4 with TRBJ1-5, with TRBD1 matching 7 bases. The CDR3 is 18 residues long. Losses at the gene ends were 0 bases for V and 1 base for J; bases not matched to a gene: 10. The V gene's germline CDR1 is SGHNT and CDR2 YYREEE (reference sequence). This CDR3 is CASSLGGGGRGSNQPQHF. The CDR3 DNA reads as TGTGCCAGCAGCTTGGGAGGGGGCGGAAGGGGCAGCAATCAGCCCCAGCATTTT. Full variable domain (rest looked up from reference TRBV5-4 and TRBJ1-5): ETGVTQSPTHLIKTRGQQVTLRCSSQSGHNTVSWYQQALGQGPQFIFQYYREEENGRGNFPPRFSGLQFPNYSSELNVNALELDDSALYLCASSLGGGGRGSNQPQHFGDGTRLSIL.

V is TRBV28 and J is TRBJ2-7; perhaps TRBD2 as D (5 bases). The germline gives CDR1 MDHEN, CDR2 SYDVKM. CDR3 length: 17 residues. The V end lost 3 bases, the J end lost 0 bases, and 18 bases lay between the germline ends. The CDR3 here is CASSFWSGGRPSYEQYF. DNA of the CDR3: TGTGCCAGCAGTTTTTGGTCAGGCGGGCGTCCCTCCTACGAGCAGTACTTC.

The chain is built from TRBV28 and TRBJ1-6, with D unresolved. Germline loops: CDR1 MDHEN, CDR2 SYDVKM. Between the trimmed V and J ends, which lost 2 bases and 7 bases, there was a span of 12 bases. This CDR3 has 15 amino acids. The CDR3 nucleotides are TGTGCCAGCAGTTTAGTGGCAGGCTCCAATTCACCCCTCCACTTT. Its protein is CASSLVAGSNSPLHF.

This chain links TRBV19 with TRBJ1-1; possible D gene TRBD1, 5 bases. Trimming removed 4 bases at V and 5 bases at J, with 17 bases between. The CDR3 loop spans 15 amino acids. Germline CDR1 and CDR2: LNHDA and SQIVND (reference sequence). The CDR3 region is CASSNQGRFLTEAFF. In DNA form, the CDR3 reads TGTGCCAGTAGTAACCAGGGCCGTTTTTTGACTGAAGCTTTCTTT. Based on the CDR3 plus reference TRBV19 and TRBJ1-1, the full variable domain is DGGITQSPKYLFRKEGQNVTLSCEQNLNHDAMYWYRQDPGQGLRLIYYSQIVNDFQKGDIAEGYSVSREKKESFPLTVTSAQKNPTAFYLCASSNQGRFLTEAFFGQGTRLTVV.

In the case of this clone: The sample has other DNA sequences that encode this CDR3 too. The CDR3 DNA sequence: TGTGCCAGCAGTTATAGGAGCTCCTACGAGCAGTACTTC. Its protein product is CASSYRSSYEQYF. The chain joins TRBV27 to TRBJ2-7, with D hard to call. CDR3 length equals 13 residues. Germline CDR1 reads MNHEY; CDR2 reads SMNVEV (reference sequence). Between the trimmed V and J ends, which lost 4 bases and 0 bases, there was a span of 7 bases.

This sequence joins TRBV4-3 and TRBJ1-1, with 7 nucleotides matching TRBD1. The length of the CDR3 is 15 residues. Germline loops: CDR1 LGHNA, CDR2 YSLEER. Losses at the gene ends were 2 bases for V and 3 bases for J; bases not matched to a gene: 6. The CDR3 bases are TGCGCCAGCAGCCAACGGGACAGCCGTGACACTGAAGCTTTCTTT. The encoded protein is CASSQRDSRDTEAFF.

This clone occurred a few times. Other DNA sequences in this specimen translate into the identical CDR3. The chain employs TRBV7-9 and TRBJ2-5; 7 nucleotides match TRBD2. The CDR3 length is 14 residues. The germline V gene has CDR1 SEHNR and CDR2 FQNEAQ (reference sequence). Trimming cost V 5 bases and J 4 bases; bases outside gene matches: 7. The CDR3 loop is CASSPWTGGETQYF. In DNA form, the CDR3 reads TGTGCCAGCAGCCCCTGGACGGGGGGAGAGACCCAGTACTTC.

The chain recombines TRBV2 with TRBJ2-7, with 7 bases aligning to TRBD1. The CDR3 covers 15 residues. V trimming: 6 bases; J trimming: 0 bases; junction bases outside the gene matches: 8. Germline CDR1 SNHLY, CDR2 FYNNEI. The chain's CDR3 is CASRERGPASYEQYF. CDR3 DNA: TGTGCCAGCAGGGAGAGGGGGCCTGCCTCCTACGAGCAGTACTTC.

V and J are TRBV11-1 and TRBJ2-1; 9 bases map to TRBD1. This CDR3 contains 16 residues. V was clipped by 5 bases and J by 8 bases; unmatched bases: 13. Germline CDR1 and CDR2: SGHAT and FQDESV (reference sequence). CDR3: CASSVAPGQGRDEQFF. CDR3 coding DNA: TGTGCCAGCAGCGTCGCACCGGGACAGGGAAGAGATGAGCAGTTCTTC. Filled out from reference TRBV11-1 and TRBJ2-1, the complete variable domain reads EAEVAQSPRYKITEKSQAVAFWCDPISGHATLYWYRQILGQGPELLVQFQDESVVDDSQLPKDRFSAERLKGVDSTLKIQPAELGDSAMYLCASSVAPGQGRDEQFFGPGTRLTVL.

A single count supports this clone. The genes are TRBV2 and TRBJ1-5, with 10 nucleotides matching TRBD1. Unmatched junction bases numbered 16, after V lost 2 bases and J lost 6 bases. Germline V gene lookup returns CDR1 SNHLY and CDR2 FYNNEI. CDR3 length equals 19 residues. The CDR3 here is CASSEWRTGGGMGSQPQHF. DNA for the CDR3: TGTGCCAGCAGTGAATGGCGGACAGGGGGTGGCATGGGTAGTCAGCCCCAGCATTTT. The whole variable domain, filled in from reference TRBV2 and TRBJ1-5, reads EPEVTQTPSHQVTQMGQEVILRCVPISNHLYFYWYRQILGQKVEFLVSFYNNEISEKSEIFDDQFSVERPDGSNFTLKIRSTKLEDSAMYFCASSEWRTGGGMGSQPQHFGDGTRLSIL.

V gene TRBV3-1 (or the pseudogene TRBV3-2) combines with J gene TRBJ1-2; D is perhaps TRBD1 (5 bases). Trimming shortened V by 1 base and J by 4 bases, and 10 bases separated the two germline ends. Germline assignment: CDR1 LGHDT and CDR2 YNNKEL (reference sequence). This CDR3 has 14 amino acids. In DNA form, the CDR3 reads TGTGCCAGCAGCCAAGTGGGAAGGGGCTATGGCTACACCTTC. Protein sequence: CASSQVGRGYGYTF.

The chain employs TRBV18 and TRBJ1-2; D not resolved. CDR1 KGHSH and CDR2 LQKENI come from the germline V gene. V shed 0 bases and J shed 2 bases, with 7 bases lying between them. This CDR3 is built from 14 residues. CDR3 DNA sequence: TGTGCCAGCTCACCACCTGACTTCAACTATGGCTACACCTTC. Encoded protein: CASSPPDFNYGYTF.

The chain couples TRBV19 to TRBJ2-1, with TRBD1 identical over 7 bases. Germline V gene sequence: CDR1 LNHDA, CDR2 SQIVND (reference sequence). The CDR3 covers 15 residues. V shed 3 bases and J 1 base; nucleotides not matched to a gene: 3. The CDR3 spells CASSMTGLSYNEQFF. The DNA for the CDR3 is TGTGCCAGTAGTATGACAGGGTTGTCCTACAATGAGCAGTTCTTC.

Here the CDR3 reads CASSVAQGQGSNTEAFF. DNA of the CDR3: TGTGCCAGCAGCGTAGCCCAGGGACAGGGTAGTAACACTGAAGCTTTCTTT. This chain uses TRBV9 with TRBJ1-1, with 9 bases identical to TRBD1. CDR1 is SGDLS and CDR2 is YYNGEE in the germline V gene. Trimming cost V 0 bases and J 2 bases; bases outside gene matches: 8. The CDR3 runs 17 residues.

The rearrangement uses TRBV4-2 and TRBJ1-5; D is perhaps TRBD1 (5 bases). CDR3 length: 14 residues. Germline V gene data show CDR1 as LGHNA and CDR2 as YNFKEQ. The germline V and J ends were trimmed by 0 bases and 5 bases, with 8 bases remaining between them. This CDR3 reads CASSQDRGDQPQHF. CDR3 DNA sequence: TGTGCCAGCAGCCAAGATCGGGGGGATCAGCCCCAGCATTTT.

The CDR3: CASSLWVSSGDVEQYF. The CDR3 nucleotides read TGTGCCAGCAGCTTATGGGTGTCTAGCGGGGACGTCGAGCAGTACTTC. The V call is TRBV7-2, the J call TRBJ2-7, with TRBD2 matching over 9 bases. The CDR3 sequence is 16 residues long. Germline values: CDR1 SGHTA, CDR2 FQGNSA. The V and J ends lost 2 bases and 6 bases, in that order; junction bases with no gene match: 11. Filled out from reference TRBV7-2 and TRBJ2-7, the complete variable domain reads GAGVSQSPSNKVTEKGKDVELRCDPISGHTALYWYRQSLGQGLEFLIYFQGNSAPDKSGLPSDRFSAERTGGSVSTLTIQRTQQEDSAVYLCASSLWVSSGDVEQYFGPGTRLTVT.

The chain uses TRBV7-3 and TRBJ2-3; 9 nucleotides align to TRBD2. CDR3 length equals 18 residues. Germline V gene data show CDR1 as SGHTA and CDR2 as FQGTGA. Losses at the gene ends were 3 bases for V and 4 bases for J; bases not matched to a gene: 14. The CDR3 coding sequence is TGTGCCAGCAGCTTGCATCAGTCTAGCGGGGCTTTATCAGATACGCAGTATTTT. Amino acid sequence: CASSLHQSSGALSDTQYF.

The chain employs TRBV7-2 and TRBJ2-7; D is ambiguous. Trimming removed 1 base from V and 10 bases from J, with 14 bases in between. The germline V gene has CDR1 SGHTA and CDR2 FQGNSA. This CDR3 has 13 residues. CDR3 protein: CASSLELRLTQYF. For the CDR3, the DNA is TGTGCCAGCAGCTTAGAATTGCGTCTAACCCAGTACTTC.

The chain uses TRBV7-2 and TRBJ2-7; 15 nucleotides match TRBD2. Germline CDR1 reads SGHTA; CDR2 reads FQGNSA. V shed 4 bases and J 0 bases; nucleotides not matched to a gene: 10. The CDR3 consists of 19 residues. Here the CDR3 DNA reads TGTGCCAGCAGCTCCCAGGGACTAGCGGGGGGACCGAGCTCCTACGAGCAGTACTTC. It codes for CASSSQGLAGGPSSYEQYF. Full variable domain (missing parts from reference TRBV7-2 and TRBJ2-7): GAGVSQSPSNKVTEKGKDVELRCDPISGHTALYWYRQSLGQGLEFLIYFQGNSAPDKSGLPSDRFSAERTGGSVSTLTIQRTQQEDSAVYLCASSSQGLAGGPSSYEQYFGPGTRLTVT.

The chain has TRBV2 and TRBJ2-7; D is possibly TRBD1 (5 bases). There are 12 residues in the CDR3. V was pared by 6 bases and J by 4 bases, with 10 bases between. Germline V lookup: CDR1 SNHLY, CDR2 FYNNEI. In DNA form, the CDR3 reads TGTGCCAGCAGGGAGACAGAGTACGAGCAGTACTTC. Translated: CASRETEYEQYF.

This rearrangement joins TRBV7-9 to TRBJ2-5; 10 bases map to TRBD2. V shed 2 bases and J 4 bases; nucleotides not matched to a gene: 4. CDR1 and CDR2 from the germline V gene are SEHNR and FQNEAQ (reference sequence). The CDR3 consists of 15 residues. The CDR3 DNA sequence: TGTGCCAGCAGCTTACAGCGGGGGGGCCTAGAGACCCAGTACTTC. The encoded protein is CASSLQRGGLETQYF. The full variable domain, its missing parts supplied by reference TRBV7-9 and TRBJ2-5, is DTGVSQNPRHKITKRGQNVTFRCDPISEHNRLYWYRQTLGQGPEFLTYFQNEAQLEKSRLLSDRFSAERPKGSFSTLEIQRTEQGDSAMYLCASSLQRGGLETQYFGPGTRLLVL.